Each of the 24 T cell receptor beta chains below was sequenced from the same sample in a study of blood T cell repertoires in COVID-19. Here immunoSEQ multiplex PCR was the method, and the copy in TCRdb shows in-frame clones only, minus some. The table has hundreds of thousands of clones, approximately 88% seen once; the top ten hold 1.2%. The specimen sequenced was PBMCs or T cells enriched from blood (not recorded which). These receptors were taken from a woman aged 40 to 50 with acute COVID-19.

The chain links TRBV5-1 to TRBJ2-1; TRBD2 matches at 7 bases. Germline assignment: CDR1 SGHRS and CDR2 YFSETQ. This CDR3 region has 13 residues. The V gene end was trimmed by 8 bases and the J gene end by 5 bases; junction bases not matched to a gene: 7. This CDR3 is CASRAGLNNEQFF. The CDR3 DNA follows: TGCGCCAGTCGAGCGGGACTAAACAATGAGCAGTTCTTC. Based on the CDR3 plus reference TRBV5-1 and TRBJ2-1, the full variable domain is KAGVTQTPRYLIKTRGQQVTLSCSPISGHRSVSWYQQTPGQGLQFLFEYFSETQRNKGNFPGRFSGRQFSNSRSEMNVSTLELGDSALYLCASRAGLNNEQFFGPGTRLTVL.

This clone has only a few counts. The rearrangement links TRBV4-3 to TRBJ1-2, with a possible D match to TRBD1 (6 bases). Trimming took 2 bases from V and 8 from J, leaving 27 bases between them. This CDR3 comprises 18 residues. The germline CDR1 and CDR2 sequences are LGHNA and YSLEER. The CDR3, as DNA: TGCGCCAGCAGCCAAAGCACTGGCACCGGGACACCCCAGTGGGGCTACACCTTC. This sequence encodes CASSQSTGTGTPQWGYTF.

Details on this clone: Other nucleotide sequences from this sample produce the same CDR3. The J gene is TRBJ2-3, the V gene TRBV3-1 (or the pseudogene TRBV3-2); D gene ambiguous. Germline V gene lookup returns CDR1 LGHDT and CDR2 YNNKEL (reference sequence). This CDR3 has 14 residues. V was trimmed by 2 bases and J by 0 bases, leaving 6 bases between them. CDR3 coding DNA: TGTGCCAGCAGCCAACTAGGCAGCACAGATACGCAGTATTTT. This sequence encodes CASSQLGSTDTQYF.

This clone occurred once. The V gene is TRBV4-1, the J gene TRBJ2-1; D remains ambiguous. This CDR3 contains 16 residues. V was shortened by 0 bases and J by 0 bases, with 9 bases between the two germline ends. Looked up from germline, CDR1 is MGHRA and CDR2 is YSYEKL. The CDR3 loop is CASSQDLASSYNEQFF. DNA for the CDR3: TGCGCCAGCAGCCAAGATCTGGCTAGCTCCTACAATGAGCAGTTCTTC.

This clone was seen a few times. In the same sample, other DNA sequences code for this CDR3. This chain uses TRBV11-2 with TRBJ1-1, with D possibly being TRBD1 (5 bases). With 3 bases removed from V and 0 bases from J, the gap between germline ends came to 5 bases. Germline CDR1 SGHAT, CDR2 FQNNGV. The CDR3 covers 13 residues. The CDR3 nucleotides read TGTGCCAGCAGCTTGACAGTGAACACTGAAGCTTTCTTT. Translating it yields CASSLTVNTEAFF.

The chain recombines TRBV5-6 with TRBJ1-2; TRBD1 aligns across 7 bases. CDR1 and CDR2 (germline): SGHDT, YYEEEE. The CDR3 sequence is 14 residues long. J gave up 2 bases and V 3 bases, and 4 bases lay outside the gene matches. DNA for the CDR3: TGTGCCAGCAGCTGGATGACAGGGAACTATGGCTACACCTTC. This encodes CASSWMTGNYGYTF.

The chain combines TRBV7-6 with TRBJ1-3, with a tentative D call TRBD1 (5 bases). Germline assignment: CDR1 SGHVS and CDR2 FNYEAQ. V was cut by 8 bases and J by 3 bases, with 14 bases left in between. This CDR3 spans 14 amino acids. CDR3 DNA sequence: TGTGCCAGCTGGGAGGGGAACTTTGGAAACACCATATATTTT. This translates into CASWEGNFGNTIYF.

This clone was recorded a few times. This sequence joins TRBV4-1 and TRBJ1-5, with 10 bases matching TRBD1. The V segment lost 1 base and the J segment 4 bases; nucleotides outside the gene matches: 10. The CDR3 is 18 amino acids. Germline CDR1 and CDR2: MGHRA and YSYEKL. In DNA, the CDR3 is TGCGCCAGCAGCCAAGCTTTCAGACAGGGGGCTGGTAATCAGCCCCAGCATTTT. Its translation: CASSQAFRQGAGNQPQHF.

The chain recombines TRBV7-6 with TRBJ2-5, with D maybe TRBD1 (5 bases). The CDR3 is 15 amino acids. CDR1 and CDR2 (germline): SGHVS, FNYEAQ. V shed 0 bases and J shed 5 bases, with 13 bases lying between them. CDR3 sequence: CASSLAGQAAETQYF. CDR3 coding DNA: TGTGCCAGCAGCTTAGCGGGGCAGGCGGCGGAGACCCAGTACTTC.

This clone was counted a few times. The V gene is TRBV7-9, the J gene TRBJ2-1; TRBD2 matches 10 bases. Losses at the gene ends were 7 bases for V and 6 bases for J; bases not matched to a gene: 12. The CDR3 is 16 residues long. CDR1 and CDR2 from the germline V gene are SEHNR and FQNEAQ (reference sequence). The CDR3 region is CASTKGFSSGSNEQFF. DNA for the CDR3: TGTGCCAGCACCAAGGGATTCTCTAGCGGGAGCAATGAGCAGTTCTTC.

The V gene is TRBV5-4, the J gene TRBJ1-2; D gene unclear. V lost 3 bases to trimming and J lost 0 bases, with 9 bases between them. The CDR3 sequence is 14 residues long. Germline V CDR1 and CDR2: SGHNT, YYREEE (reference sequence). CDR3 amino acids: CASSSDTSNYGYTF. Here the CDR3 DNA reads TGTGCCAGCAGCTCCGACACTTCTAACTATGGCTACACCTTC.

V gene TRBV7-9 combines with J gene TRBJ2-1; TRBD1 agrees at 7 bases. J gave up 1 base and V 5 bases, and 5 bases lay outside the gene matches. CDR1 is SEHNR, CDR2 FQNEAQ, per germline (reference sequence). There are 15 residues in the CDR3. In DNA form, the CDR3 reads TGTGCCAGCAGCCCGCCACAGGGGTCCTACAATGAGCAGTTCTTC. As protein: CASSPPQGSYNEQFF.

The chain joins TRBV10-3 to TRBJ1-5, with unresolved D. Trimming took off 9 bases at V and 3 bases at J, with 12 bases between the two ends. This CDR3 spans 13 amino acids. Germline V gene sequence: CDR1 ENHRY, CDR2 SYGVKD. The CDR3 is CAITREINQPQHF. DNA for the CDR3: TGTGCCATAACGCGGGAGATCAATCAGCCCCAGCATTTT.

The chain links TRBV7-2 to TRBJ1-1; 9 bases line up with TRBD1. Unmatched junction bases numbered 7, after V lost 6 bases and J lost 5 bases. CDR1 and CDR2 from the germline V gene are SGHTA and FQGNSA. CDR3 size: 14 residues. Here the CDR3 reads CASREYRGRTEAFF. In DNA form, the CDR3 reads TGTGCCAGCAGGGAGTACAGGGGGCGGACTGAAGCTTTCTTT.

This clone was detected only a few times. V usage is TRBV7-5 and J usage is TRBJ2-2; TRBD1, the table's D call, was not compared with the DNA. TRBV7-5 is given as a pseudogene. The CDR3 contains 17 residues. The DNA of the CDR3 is TGTGCCAGAAGCCCCTACCGTAGTAGGGGGCAGGACGGGGAGCTGTTTTTT. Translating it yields CARSPYRSRGQDGELFF.

The DNA of the CDR3 is TGTGCCAGCAGTTTGGGAGGGGGTAGGGGTAACACCATATATTTT. The encoded protein is CASSLGGGRGNTIYF. The V gene is TRBV28, the J gene TRBJ1-3, with D possibly matching TRBD1 (6 bases). This CDR3 spans 15 amino acids. Trimming removed 3 bases at V and 7 bases at J, with 16 bases between. CDR1 and CDR2 from the germline V gene are MDHEN and SYDVKM.

The CDR3 nucleotides read TGTGCCAGCAGCTTAGGGCTAGCGGAAGAGACCCAGTACTTC. Its protein is CASSLGLAEETQYF. The chain links TRBV7-9 to TRBJ2-5; 7 bases match TRBD2. This CDR3 has 14 amino acids. Germline loops: CDR1 SEHNR, CDR2 FQNEAQ (reference sequence). The V gene end was trimmed by 1 base and the J gene end by 3 bases; junction bases not matched to a gene: 2.

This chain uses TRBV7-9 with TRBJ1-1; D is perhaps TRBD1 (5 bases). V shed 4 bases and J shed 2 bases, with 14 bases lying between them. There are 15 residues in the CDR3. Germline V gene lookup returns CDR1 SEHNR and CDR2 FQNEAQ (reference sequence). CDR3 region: CASSSLQGFNTEAFF. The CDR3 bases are TGTGCCAGCAGCTCCCTGCAGGGATTTAACACTGAAGCTTTCTTT.

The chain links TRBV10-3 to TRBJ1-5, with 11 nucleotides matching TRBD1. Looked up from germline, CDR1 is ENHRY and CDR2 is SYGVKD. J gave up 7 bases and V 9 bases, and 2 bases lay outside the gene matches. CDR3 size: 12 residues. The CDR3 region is CAIGTGGQPQHF. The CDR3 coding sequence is TGTGCCATAGGGACAGGGGGGCAGCCCCAGCATTTT.

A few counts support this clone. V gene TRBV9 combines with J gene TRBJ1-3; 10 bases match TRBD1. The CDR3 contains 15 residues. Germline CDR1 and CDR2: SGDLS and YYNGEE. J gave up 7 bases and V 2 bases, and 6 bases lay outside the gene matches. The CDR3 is CASSVHRDRGNTIYF. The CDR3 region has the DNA TGTGCCAGCAGCGTTCACCGGGACAGGGGTAACACCATATATTTT.

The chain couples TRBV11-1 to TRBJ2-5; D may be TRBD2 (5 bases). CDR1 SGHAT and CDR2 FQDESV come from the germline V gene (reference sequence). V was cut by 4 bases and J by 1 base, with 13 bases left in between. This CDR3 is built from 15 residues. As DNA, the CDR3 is TGTGCCAGCAGCTCACAAGAGGGTATCCAAGAGACCCAGTACTTC. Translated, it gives CASSSQEGIQETQYF.

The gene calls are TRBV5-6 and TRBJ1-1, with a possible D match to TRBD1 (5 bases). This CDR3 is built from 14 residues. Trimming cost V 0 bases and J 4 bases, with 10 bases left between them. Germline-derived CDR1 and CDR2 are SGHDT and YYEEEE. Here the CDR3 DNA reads TGTGCCAGCAGCTTGGCTGGGGCCGGCACTGAAGCTTTCTTT. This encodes CASSLAGAGTEAFF.

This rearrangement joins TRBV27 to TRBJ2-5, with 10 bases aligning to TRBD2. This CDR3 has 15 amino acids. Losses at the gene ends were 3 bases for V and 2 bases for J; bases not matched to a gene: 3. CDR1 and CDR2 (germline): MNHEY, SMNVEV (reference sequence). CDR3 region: CASSFFSGGQETQYF. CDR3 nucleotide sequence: TGTGCCAGCAGTTTCTTTAGCGGGGGGCAAGAGACCCAGTACTTC.

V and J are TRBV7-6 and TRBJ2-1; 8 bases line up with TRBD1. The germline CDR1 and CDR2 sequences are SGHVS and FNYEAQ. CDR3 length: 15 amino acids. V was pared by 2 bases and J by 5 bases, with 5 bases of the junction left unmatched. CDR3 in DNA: TGTGCCAGCAGCTTATGGGGACAGGTAAACAATGAGCAGTTCTTC. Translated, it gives CASSLWGQVNNEQFF.